The clone carrying this T cell receptor (beta chain) has only one observation. Its antigen is undetermined. The entry originates in a study of OX40 agonist ivuxolimab in advanced cancers. Across the study: Patients received ivuxolimab, an agonistic anti-OX40 (CD134) antibody. The study gave patients intravenous ivuxolimab at 0.01 to 10 mg/kg every 2 weeks. Cohort: around 86% men, mean age about 60, aged roughly 20 to 79.

Whole-study findings and limits: Clonal expansion from baseline to week 6 occurred in both CD4+ and CD8+ T cells.

The CDR3 is 15 amino acids. V was shortened by 4 bases and J by 2 bases, with 14 bases between the two germline ends. Germline-derived CDR1 and CDR2 are SGHRS and YFSETQ. The table came from immunoSEQ multiplex PCR; TCRdb's copy has only in-frame clones and leaves some out. The sample contains tens of thousands of clones, about nine tenths of which appear only once. The starting material was CD4+ or CD8+ T cells sorted from blood, obtained in a trial of the OX40 agonist ivuxolimab. This TCR was sampled from an adult with an advanced solid tumor such as melanoma, head and neck, liver or kidney cancer. The chain combines TRBV5-1 with TRBJ2-3, with D perhaps given as TRBD1 or TRBD2 (5 bases each). CDR3 nucleotide sequence: TGCGCCAGCAGCGAATTTGGGACCCACACAGATACGCAGTATTTT. Its protein product is CASSEFGTHTDTQYF.